These 22 T cell receptor beta chains came from one sample sequenced in a study of T cell repertoires in cytomegalovirus infection (dated by TCRdb to between 2017 and 2020). For these receptors, no antigen is known. The sequencing machine was an Illumina HiSeq 1500. TCRdb itself trimmed the public reads at Q25 with fastp, ran MiXCR and retained productive beta chains. Every distinct CDR3 protein forms one entry, paired with its most common genes and DNA. This sample has roughly 860,000 distinct CDR3 sequences in its table, and over 25% of those were observed once. The ten largest clones take up under 15% of the sample. This specimen's treatment or condition label, interpreted: in vitro stimulation with specific CMV peptide epitopes to enrich CMV-specific T cells. The specimen was cultured CD8+ T cells from PBMCs, collected from culture after CMV antigen stimulation. The receptor source for this set is a human donor in good health (CMV status not recorded). Some clones in this sample may be carry-over from other donors' samples.

The rearrangement links TRBV5-1 to TRBJ2-7; 7 bases align to TRBD2. V dropped 0 bases and J dropped 6; count of bases not matched to a gene: 3. The CDR3 length is 13 residues. Germline assignment: CDR1 SGHRS and CDR2 YFSETQ. CDR3 nucleotide sequence: TGCGCCAGCAGCTTGGCGGGGGGTTCCGAGCAGTACTTC. Translation gives CASSLAGGSEQYF.

The V gene is TRBV9, the J gene TRBJ1-2; 12 positions match TRBD1. There are 15 residues in the CDR3. V trimming: 3 bases; J trimming: 9 bases; junction bases outside the gene matches: 9. The germline V gene encodes CDR1 SGDLS and CDR2 YYNGEE. CDR3 in amino acids: CASSGTGTGGASYTF. The CDR3 DNA is TGTGCCAGCAGCGGAACCGGGACAGGGGGCGCGAGCTACACCTTC. The full variable domain, completed using reference TRBV9 and TRBJ1-2, is DSGVTQTPKHLITATGQRVTLRCSPRSGDLSVYWYQQSLDQGLQFLIQYYNGEERAKGNILERFSAQQFPDLHSELNLSSLELGDSALYFCASSGTGTGGASYTFGSGTRLTVV.

The chain couples TRBV7-9 to TRBJ2-5; 9 bases map to TRBD1. The germline V gene encodes CDR1 SEHNR and CDR2 FQNEAQ (reference sequence). V was clipped by 2 bases and J by 0 bases; unmatched bases: 4. The CDR3 spans 16 residues. The CDR3 protein is CASSLPDRGYQETQYF. CDR3 sequence (DNA): TGTGCCAGCAGCTTACCAGACAGGGGGTACCAAGAGACCCAGTACTTC.

The table lists this clonotype with a few counts. V is TRBV7-9 and J is TRBJ1-4; tentatively, D is TRBD1 (6 bases). CDR1 and CDR2 from the germline V gene are SEHNR and FQNEAQ (reference sequence). V was shortened by 5 bases and J by 8 bases, with 15 bases between the two germline ends. The CDR3 is 14 amino acids. CDR3 bases: TGTGCCAGCAGCACACGACAGGAGCGCGAAAAACTGTTTTTT. Protein sequence: CASSTRQEREKLFF.

The CDR3 here is CASIERDTDTQYF. The CDR3 nucleotides read TGTGCCAGCATCGAACGGGACACAGATACGCAGTATTTT. The rearrangement joins TRBV6-5 to TRBJ2-3; D perhaps matches TRBD2 (5 bases). CDR1 MNHEY and CDR2 SVGAGI come from the germline V gene. The CDR3 length is 13 residues. V was clipped by 7 bases and J by 2 bases, with 10 bases between them.

Only a few counts were recorded for this clonotype. CDR3: CASSLGAGSLGNTEAFF. The CDR3 bases are TGTGCCAGCAGTTTAGGGGCAGGGAGTCTGGGGAACACTGAAGCTTTCTTT. The chain joins TRBV12-3 or TRBV12-4 to TRBJ1-1, with TRBD1 as a possible D gene (5 bases). Trimming cost V 1 base and J 1 base, with 16 bases left between them. The CDR3 length is 17 residues.

As for this clonotype: This may come from a read error, since a much larger clone is one base off. The genes are TRBV7-2 and TRBJ2-7; D might be TRBD1 or TRBD2, each matching 5 bases. In germline, CDR1 is SGHTA, CDR2 FQGNSA. The CDR3 has 13 amino acids. Trimming cost V 5 bases and J 6 bases, with 14 bases left between them. The CDR3: CASSLRGASEQYV. The CDR3 DNA reads TGTGCCAGCAGCCTTCGAGGGGCCAGCGAGCAGTACGTC.

This clonotype was picked up a small number of times. This chain links TRBV5-6 with TRBJ1-2, with 8 bases lining up with TRBD1. CDR3 length equals 16 residues. Germline V gene sequence: CDR1 SGHDT, CDR2 YYEEEE. Losses at the gene ends were 3 bases for V and 4 bases for J; bases not matched to a gene: 11. CDR3 protein: CASSSGTGYFVYGYTF. The CDR3 DNA reads as TGTGCCAGCAGCTCCGGGACAGGTTATTTTGTCTATGGCTACACCTTC.

This clonotype has only a few counts. The chain recombines TRBV6-2 or TRBV6-3 with TRBJ2-2; 7 positions agree with TRBD1. The length of the CDR3 is 18 residues. Germline CDR1 MNHEY, CDR2 SVGEGT. J lost 1 base, V lost 4 bases, and 12 bases had no gene match. The CDR3 region is CASSSAGTDPLNTGELFF. CDR3 nucleotides: TGTGCCAGCAGTTCGGCCGGGACAGACCCACTGAACACCGGGGAGCTGTTTTTT.

V gene TRBV6-5 combines with J gene TRBJ1-4; tentative D call: TRBD1 (5 bases). The germline V and J ends were trimmed by 4 bases and 6 bases, with 15 bases remaining between them. The CDR3 length is 15 residues. The germline gives CDR1 MNHEY, CDR2 SVGAGI. The CDR3 region has the DNA TGTGCCAGCAGTTCGGCCCCGGGACCGTATGAAAAACTGTTTTTT. Amino acid sequence: CASSSAPGPYEKLFF.

There are a few counts of this clonotype. The V and J genes are TRBV28 and TRBJ2-1; no definite D call. The V end was cut by 10 bases, the J end by 3 bases, with 13 bases between. There are 13 residues in the CDR3. Germline CDR1 is MDHEN and CDR2 is SYDVKM. The CDR3 DNA reads TGTGCCACTACCGGGCCACTCTACAATGAGCAGTTCTTC. It yields the protein CATTGPLYNEQFF.

This clonotype appeared many times. The V call is TRBV7-9, the J call TRBJ2-1; 11 nucleotides agree with TRBD2. The CDR3 has 17 residues. The V and J ends lost 5 bases and 8 bases, in that order; junction bases with no gene match: 14. Germline V gene data show CDR1 as SEHNR and CDR2 as FQNEAQ (reference sequence). CDR3 region: CASSPPWSSGGAYEQFF. The CDR3 coding sequence is TGTGCCAGCAGCCCCCCGTGGAGTAGCGGGGGGGCCTATGAGCAGTTCTTC.

The sample holds many counts of this clonotype. The chain carries TRBV7-8 and TRBJ1-4; D may be TRBD1 (6 bases). V dropped 5 bases and J dropped 1 base, with 11 bases sitting between them. CDR1 and CDR2 (germline): SGHVS, FQNEAQ. The CDR3 consists of 15 residues. The CDR3 reads CASSKQGLTNEKLFF. CDR3 DNA: TGTGCCAGCAGCAAACAGGGTTTAACTAATGAAAAACTGTTTTTT.

In its sample, this clonotype was seen a few times. This chain uses TRBV7-9 with TRBJ1-5; unclear D gene. The V and J ends lost 5 bases and 0 bases respectively, with 17 bases between them. CDR3 length: 17 amino acids. Looked up from germline, CDR1 is SEHNR and CDR2 is FQNEAQ (reference sequence). The CDR3 is CASSHAEGHYSNQPQHF. The CDR3 DNA follows: TGTGCCAGCAGCCATGCGGAGGGCCATTATAGCAATCAGCCCCAGCATTTT.

V is TRBV20-1 and J is TRBJ1-5; a possible D gene is TRBD1 (5 bases). The germline CDR1 and CDR2 sequences are DFQATT and SNEGSKA (reference sequence). Between the trimmed V and J ends, which lost 0 bases and 10 bases, there was a span of 16 bases. This CDR3 spans 14 amino acids. Written as DNA, the CDR3 is TGCAGTGCTAGAGATCAAGGGGCCGGGCGACCCCAGCATTTT. As protein: CSARDQGAGRPQHF.

This clonotype was seen only a few times. The chain recombines TRBV7-9 with TRBJ2-1, with 7 nucleotides matching TRBD1. The CDR3 is 12 residues long. V dropped 8 bases and J dropped 10; count of bases not matched to a gene: 8. CDR1 and CDR2 (germline): SEHNR, FQNEAQ (reference sequence). CDR3 sequence reads: CASEGTVGEQFF. The DNA of the CDR3 is TGTGCCAGCGAGGGGACAGTTGGAGAGCAGTTCTTC.

The chain uses TRBV15 and TRBJ1-3, with D hard to call. Trimming took 0 bases from V and 4 from J, leaving 7 bases between them. This CDR3 spans 14 amino acids. Germline V gene sequence: CDR1 LNHNV, CDR2 YYDKDF (reference sequence). The CDR3 DNA reads TGTGCCACCAGCAGAGAAGGGTCCGGAAACACCATATATTTT. This translates into CATSREGSGNTIYF.

V usage is TRBV29-1 and J usage is TRBJ2-7; possibly TRBD2 for D (7 bases). The CDR3 runs to 12 residues. Germline lookup yields CDR1 SQVTM and CDR2 ANQGSEA. With 1 base removed from V and 5 bases from J, the gap between germline ends came to 9 bases. CDR3 in amino acids: CSVEVGGDEQYV. CDR3 nucleotides: TGCAGCGTTGAAGTAGGGGGGGACGAGCAGTACGTC.

This clonotype came up a few times. The chain carries TRBV7-6 and TRBJ1-3; D call uncertain. The length of the CDR3 is 15 residues. Germline CDR1 reads SGHVS; CDR2 reads FNYEAQ. V shed 10 bases and J shed 0 bases, with 16 bases lying between them. The CDR3 DNA sequence: TGTGCCACAATACTCGGGCCTGACTCTGGAAACACCATATATTTT. Its translation: CATILGPDSGNTIYF. Based on the CDR3 plus reference TRBV7-6 and TRBJ1-3, the full variable domain is GAGVSQSPRYKVTKRGQDVALRCDPISGHVSLYWYRQALGQGPEFLTYFNYEAQQDKSGLPNDRFSAERPEGSISTLTIQRTEQRDSAMYRCATILGPDSGNTIYFGEGSWLTVV.

This clonotype was recorded a few times. This chain links TRBV11-3 with TRBJ2-5; no firm D call. The CDR3 has 14 residues. V was shortened by 0 bases and J by 0 bases, with 5 bases between the two germline ends. From germline, CDR1 is SGHNT and CDR2 YENEEA. CDR3 residues: CASSLEVDQETQYF. In DNA, the CDR3 is TGTGCCAGCAGCTTAGAAGTAGACCAAGAGACCCAGTACTTC.

The chain links TRBV12-3 or TRBV12-4 to TRBJ2-1, with TRBD1 identical over 9 bases. This CDR3 spans 15 amino acids. Trimming at V came to 6 bases and at J to 8 bases, leaving 11 bases not matched to a gene. CDR3 sequence reads: CASSTGTGSVDEQFF. In DNA, the CDR3 is TGTGCCAGCAGCACCGGGACAGGGTCGGTCGATGAGCAGTTCTTC.

A word on this clonotype: This may be a read error: a much more frequent sequence differs by one nucleotide. The CDR3 does not close with the conserved phenylalanine or tryptophan, likely indicating a read error. The CDR3, as DNA: TGTGCCAGCAGTTCCTCCGGGACAGGGCTCTACGAGCAGTACATC. Its translation is CASSSSGTGLYEQYI. The genes are TRBV12-3 or TRBV12-4 and TRBJ2-7, with 9 nucleotides matching TRBD1. CDR3 length equals 15 residues. Trimming cost V 4 bases and J 3 bases; bases outside gene matches: 7.